This T cell receptor (beta chain) was retrieved from a study of blood T cell repertoires in COVID-19. Study overall: PBMCs, B-cell-depleted T cells, or T cells were the source of the cDNA or gDNA that made up the material.

Sequenced by immunoSEQ multiplex PCR; TCRdb stores in-frame clones only, minus some. Here the sample spans 310,000 or so clones, roughly 90% being singletons. V dropped 8 bases and J dropped 3 bases, with 13 bases sitting between them. This CDR3 is 12 amino acids long. Germline-derived CDR1 and CDR2 are SQVTM and ANQGSEA. This TCR was recovered from a woman between 45 and 65 years old with active or convalescent COVID-19. The sequencing input was peripheral blood. The chain carries TRBV29-1 and TRBJ1-1; D is ambiguous. CDR3 coding DNA: TGCAGCTCCGCGTCGAGTCACACTGAAGCTTTCTTT. It specifies CSSASSHTEAFF.